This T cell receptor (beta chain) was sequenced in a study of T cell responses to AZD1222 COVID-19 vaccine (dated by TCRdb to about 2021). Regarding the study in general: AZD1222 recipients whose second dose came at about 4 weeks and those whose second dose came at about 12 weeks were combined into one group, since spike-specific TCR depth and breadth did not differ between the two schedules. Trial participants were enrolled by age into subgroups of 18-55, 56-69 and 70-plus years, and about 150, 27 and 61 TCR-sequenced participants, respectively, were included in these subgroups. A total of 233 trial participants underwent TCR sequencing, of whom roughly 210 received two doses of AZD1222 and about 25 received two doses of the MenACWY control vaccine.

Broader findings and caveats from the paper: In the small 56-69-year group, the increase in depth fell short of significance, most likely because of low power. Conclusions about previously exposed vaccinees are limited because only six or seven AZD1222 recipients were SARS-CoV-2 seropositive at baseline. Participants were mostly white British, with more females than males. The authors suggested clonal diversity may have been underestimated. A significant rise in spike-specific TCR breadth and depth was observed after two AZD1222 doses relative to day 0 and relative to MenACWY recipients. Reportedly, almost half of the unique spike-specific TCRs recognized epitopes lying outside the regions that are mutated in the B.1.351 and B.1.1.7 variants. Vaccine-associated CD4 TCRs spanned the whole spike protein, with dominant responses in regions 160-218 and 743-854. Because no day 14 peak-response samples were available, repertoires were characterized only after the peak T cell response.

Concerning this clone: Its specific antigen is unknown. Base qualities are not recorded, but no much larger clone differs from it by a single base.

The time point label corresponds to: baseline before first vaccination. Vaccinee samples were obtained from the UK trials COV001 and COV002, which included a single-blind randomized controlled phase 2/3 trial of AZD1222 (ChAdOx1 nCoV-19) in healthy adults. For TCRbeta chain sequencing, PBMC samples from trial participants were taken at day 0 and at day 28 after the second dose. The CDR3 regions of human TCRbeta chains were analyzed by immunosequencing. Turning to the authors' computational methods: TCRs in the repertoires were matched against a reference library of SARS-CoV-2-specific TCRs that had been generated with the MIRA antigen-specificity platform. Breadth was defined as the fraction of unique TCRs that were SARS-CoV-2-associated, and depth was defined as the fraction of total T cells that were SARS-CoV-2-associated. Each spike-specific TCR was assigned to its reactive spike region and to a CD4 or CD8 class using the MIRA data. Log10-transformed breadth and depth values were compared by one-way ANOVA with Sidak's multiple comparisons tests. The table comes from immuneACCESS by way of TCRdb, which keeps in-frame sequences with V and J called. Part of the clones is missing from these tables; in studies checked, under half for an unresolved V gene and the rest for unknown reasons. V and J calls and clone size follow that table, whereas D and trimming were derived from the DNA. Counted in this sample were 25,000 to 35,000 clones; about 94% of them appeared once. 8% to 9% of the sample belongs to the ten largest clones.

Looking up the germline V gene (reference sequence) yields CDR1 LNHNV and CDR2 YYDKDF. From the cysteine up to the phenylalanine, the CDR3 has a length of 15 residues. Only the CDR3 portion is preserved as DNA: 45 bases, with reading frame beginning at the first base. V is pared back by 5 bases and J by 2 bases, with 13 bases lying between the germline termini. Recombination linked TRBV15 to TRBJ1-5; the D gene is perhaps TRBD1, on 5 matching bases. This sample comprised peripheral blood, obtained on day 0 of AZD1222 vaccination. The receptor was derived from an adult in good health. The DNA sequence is TGTGCCACCAGCCCACGCTGGGGGGGCAATCAGCCCCAGCATTTT. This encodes CATSPRWGGNQPQHF.